These T cell receptor beta chains were read from a single sample in a study of monozygotic twins with inflammatory bowel disease. Reanalyzing the 5' RACE reads, TCRdb keeps one entry per CDR3 protein, without DNA. The sample data list some 190,000 distinct CDR3 sequences. Sequencing used blood. The receptors come from a human donor with ulcerative colitis or Crohn's disease, or a healthy co-twin of an affected twin (not recorded which). CDR3s include the opening cysteine and the closing phenylalanine or tryptophan.

V gene	CDR3 length	J gene	CDR3 protein
TRBV29-1	11	TRBJ1-2	CSVRREHGYTF
TRBV18	15	TRBJ2-5	CASSPLQGAQETQYF
TRBV20-1	16	TRBJ2-1	CSARDSTGRAGNEQFF
TRBV11-1	18	TRBJ2-4	CASSGRDRGPLAKNIQYF
TRBV7-2	13	TRBJ2-7	CASSPLSSSEQYF
TRBV18	16	TRBJ2-1	CASSPLVAGGSNEQFF
TRBV3-1	13	TRBJ2-1	CASRLTLENEQFF
TRBV27	13	TRBJ1-3	CASSLYWGNTIYF
TRBV15	15	TRBJ1-1	CATSRARVRNTEAFF
TRBV18	14	TRBJ1-2	CASSPAGTEYGYTF
TRBV20-1	14	TRBJ1-4	CSARDGASNEKLFF
TRBV7-2	14	TRBJ2-2	CASSSTGNSGELFF
TRBV30	12	TRBJ2-7	CAGGRDTYEQYF
TRBV18	14	TRBJ2-1	CASSPGLNDNEQFF
TRBV27	15	TRBJ2-1	CASSRALAGKGEQFF